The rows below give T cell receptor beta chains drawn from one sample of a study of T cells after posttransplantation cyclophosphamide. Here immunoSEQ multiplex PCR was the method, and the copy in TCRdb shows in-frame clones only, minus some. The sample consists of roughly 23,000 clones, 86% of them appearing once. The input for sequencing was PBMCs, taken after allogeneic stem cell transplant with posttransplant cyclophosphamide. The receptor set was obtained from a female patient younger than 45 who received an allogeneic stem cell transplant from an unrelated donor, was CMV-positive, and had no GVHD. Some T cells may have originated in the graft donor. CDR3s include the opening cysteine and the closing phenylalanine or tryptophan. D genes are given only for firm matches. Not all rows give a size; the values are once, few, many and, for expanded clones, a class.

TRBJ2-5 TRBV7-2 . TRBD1 TGTGCCAGCAGGGACCCCCGACAGGGCGGAGAGACCCAGTACTTC CASRDPRQGGETQYF
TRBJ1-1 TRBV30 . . TGTGCCTGGAGTGTACAGATTGAAGCTTTCTTT CAWSVQIEAFF
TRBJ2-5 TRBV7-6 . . TGTGCCAGCAGCCATACAGAAGAGACCCAGTACTTC CASSHTEETQYF
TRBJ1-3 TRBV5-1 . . TGCGCCAGCAGCTTGGAAGGGGGAACTTCCGGAAACACCATATATTTT CASSLEGGTSGNTIYF
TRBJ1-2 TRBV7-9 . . TGTGCCAGCAGCCCCGGGAGCTATGGCTACACCTTC CASSPGSYGYTF
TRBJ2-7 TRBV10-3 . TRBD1 TGTGCCACCACCGTCGGGACAGCGAGCTACGAGCAGTACTTC CATTVGTASYEQYF
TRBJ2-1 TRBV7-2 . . TGTGCCAGCAGCTTACACCCCGGGGTAGCTGAGCAGTTCTTC CASSLHPGVAEQFF
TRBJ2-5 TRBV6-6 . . TGTGCCAGCAGCTTTATCCCCAGGGCTTTCCAAGAGACCCAGTACTTC CASSFIPRAFQETQYF
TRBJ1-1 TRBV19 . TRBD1 TGTGCCAGTAGTATAAACCGGGACAGGCATGTCCCCCCTATGAACACTGAAGCTTTCTTT CASSINRDRHVPPMNTEAFF
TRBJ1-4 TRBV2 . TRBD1 TGTGCCAGCAATGTAGACAGGGAGGCTAATGAAAAACTGTTTTTT CASNVDREANEKLFF
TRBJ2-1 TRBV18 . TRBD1 TGTGCCAGCTCAAGGGGACAGGCCGTCAACAATGAGCAGTTCTTC CASSRGQAVNNEQFF
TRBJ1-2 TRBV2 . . TGTGCCAGCAGTGTCAGGGTGGGGGCCTATGGCTACACCTTC CASSVRVGAYGYTF
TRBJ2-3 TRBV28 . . TGTGCCAGCAGACCGGGGGTAGATACGCAGTATTTT CASRPGVDTQYF
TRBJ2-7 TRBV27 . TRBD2 TGTGCCACCTCTAGCGGGGGGGCCTACGAGCAGTACTTC CATSSGGAYEQYF
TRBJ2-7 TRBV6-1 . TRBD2 TGTGCCAGCACGAAGCGGGGGGCCCGGGTTGAGCAGTACTTC CASTKRGARVEQYF
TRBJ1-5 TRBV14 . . TGTGCCAGCAGCCCAAGGGGAGGGGGGGGACGCGGTCAGCCCCAGCATTTT CASSPRGGGGRGQPQHF
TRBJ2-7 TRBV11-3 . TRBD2 TGTGCCAGCAGCCCCGGGACTAGCGATTTTTACGAGCAGTACTTC CASSPGTSDFYEQYF
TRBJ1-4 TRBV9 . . TGTGCCAGCAGCGCCCGGGGGAGCACTAATGAAAAACTGTTTTTT CASSARGSTNEKLFF
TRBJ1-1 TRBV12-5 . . TGTGCTAGTGGCCGGGACATTGGTGAAGCTTTCTTT CASGRDIGEAFF
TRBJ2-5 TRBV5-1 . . TGCGCCAGCAGCTTGGTCACAAGCGGGGAGACCCAGTACTTC CASSLVTSGETQYF
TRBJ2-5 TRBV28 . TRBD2 TGTGCCAGCAGTTTAGCCCGACTAGCGGGGGGGCGAGAGACCCAGTACTTC CASSLARLAGGRETQYF
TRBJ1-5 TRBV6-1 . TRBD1 TGTGCCAGCAGTGTAGGACAGGGTTTTTCGTATCAGCCCCAGCATTTT CASSVGQGFSYQPQHF
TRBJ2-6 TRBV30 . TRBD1 TGTGCCTGGAGTAAAGGGGACAGGGCAGAGCCTGGGGCCAACGTCCTGACTTTC CAWSKGDRAEPGANVLTF
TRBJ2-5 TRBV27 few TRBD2 TGTGCCAGCAGCCGCGGGGCTAGCGGGACGCAAGAGACCCAGTACTTC CASSRGASGTQETQYF
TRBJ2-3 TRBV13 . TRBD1 TGTGCCAGCAGCCCGCGGAGAATTGGACAGGGGTGGTCCACAGATACGCAGTATTTT CASSPRRIGQGWSTDTQYF
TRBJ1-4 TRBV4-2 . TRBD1 TGTGCCAGCAGCCAACCGGACAGGGATCGAAATGAAAAACTGTTTTTT CASSQPDRDRNEKLFF
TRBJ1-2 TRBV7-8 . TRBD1 TGTGCCAGCAGCCTCCGGGGGACAGCTAACTATGGCTACACCTTC CASSLRGTANYGYTF
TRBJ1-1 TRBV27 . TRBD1 TGTGCCAGCAGGCACAGGGGGGGAAACGCTTTCTTT CASRHRGGNAFF
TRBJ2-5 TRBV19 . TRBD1 TGTGCCAGTAGTATTAGGTGGGACAGGGGGCAAGAGACCCAGTACTTC CASSIRWDRGQETQYF
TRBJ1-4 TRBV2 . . TGTGCCAGCAGTGAGGAAAGAGGCCCCAATGAAAAACTGTTTTTT CASSEERGPNEKLFF
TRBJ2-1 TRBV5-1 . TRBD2 TGCGCCAGCAGCCCGACTAGCGGGGTCTACAATGAGCAGTTCTTC CASSPTSGVYNEQFF
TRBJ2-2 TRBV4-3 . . TGCGCCAGCAGCCATCAGAACACCGGGGAGCTGTTTTTT CASSHQNTGELFF
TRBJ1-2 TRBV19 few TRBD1 TGTGCCAGTACCACAGGGGGCCATGGCTACACCTTC CASTTGGHGYTF
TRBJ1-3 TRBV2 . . TGTGCCAGCAGTGTCGACACCGGAAACACCATATATTTT CASSVDTGNTIYF
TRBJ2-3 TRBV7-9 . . TGTGCCAGCAGCTTAGACCCCGCAGCAGATACGCAGTATTTT CASSLDPAADTQYF
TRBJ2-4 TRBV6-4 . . TGTGCCAGCAGTGACTCGATCGGAGAAAACATTCAGTACTTC CASSDSIGENIQYF
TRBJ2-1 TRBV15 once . TGTGCCACCAGCACGGGACTCGGGGGCAATGAGCAGTTCTTC CATSTGLGGNEQFF
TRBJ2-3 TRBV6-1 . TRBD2 TGTGCCAGCAGTGCGAAGCGGGGGGGCCGAAACACAGATACGCAGTATTTT CASSAKRGGRNTDTQYF
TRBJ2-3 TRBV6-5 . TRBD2 TGTGCCAGCACCGAGCGGGGGGCGATAGATACGCAGTATTTT CASTERGAIDTQYF
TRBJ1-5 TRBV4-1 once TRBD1 TGCGCCAGCAGCCAAGGACAGGGAACAGGTGGGCAGCCCCAGCATTTT CASSQGQGTGGQPQHF
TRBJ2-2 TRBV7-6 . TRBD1 TGTGCCAGCAGCTCCGGACAGGGGGCGCCCGGGGAGCTGTTTTTT CASSSGQGAPGELFF
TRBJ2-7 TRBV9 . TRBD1 TGTGCCAGCAGCCTTGGGGCACAGGGGGCGCGAGAGCAGTACTTC CASSLGAQGAREQYF
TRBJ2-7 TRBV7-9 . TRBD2 TGTGCCAGCAGCTCGCCGGGACTAGCGGAATACGAGCAGTACTTC CASSSPGLAEYEQYF
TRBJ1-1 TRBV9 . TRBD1 TGTGCCAGCAGCGTAGACCCGGGACAGGGAGTGCGCACTGAAGCTTTCTTT CASSVDPGQGVRTEAFF
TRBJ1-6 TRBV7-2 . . TGTGCCAGCAGCTTAGGGACTCAAGGCGTTTCACCCCTCCACTTT CASSLGTQGVSPLHF
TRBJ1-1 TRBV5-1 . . TGCGCCAGCAGCCTAACAGGTTGGAACACTGAAGCTTTCTTT CASSLTGWNTEAFF
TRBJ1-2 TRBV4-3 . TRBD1 TGCGCCAGCAGCCACTCCTCGGGACAGGGGGCGCGTGGCTACACCTTC CASSHSSGQGARGYTF
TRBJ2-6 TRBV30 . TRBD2 TGTGCCTGGAGCTTACTAGCGGGGGTCCTCTCTGGGGCCAACGTCCTGACTTTC CAWSLLAGVLSGANVLTF
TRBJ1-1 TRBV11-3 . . TGTGCCAGCAGCCCAGGGGTGTGGACTGAAGCTTTCTTT CASSPGVWTEAFF
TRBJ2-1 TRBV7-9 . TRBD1 TGTGCAGGGGGGACAGGGGGGTACAATGAGCAGTTCTTC CAGGTGGYNEQFF
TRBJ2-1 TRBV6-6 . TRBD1 TGTGCCAGCAGTTACCCCGACAGGGGGCTTGGCAATGAGCAGTTCTTC CASSYPDRGLGNEQFF
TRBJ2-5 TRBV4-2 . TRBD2 TGTGCCAGCAGCCAAGATGCAAGCGGGGGCCTACAAGAGACCCAGTACTTC CASSQDASGGLQETQYF
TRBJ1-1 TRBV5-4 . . TGTGCCAGCAGCGCCGGACAGAGGACGAACACTGAAGCTTTCTTT CASSAGQRTNTEAFF
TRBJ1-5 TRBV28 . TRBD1 TGTGCCAGCAGTTTGCAACAGGGGAGCAATCAGCCCCAGCATTTT CASSLQQGSNQPQHF
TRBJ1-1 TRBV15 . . TGTGCCACCAGAAGACTAGGGGCGCACACTGAAGCTTTCTTT CATRRLGAHTEAFF